This T cell receptor beta chain was observed in a study of identical twins. Germline CDR1 MDHEN, CDR2 SYDVKM. This CDR3 region has 17 residues. The J segment lost 6 bases and the V segment lost 1 base, leaving 11 bases of the junction unmatched. Findings and caveats of the study: Sequences that were out-of-frame, alpha and twin-shared displayed an excess of low generation probability. Among beta out-of-frame sequences, excess sharing between twins appeared weaker. Zero-insertion findings could be partly confounded by invariant cells (MAIT and iNKT cells). For cord blood, abundant beta clonotypes had fewer insertions, unlike memory repertoires, which showed none.

One entry per CDR3 protein results from TCRdb running MiXCR on the 5' RACE reads. The data show 420,000 or so distinct CDR3 sequences, roughly 20% seen once. This clonotype turned up a few times. Antigen specificity is unknown. The sequenced sample consisted of naive T cells sorted from blood. The chain recombines TRBV28 with TRBJ2-2; 7 positions match TRBD1. The sequence derives from a man aged 50 or older in good health. The CDR3 sequence: CASSLSWGQRYSGELFF. The CDR3 DNA follows: TGTGCCAGCAGTTTATCTTGGGGACAGCGCTACTCCGGGGAGCTGTTTTTT.